The entry that follows covers one T cell receptor (beta chain) sequence. The germline V and J ends were trimmed by 5 bases and 7 bases, with 15 bases remaining between them. This CDR3 has 13 residues. CDR1 SQVTM and CDR2 ANQGSEA come from the germline V gene. This record belongs to a study of T-cell reconstitution after alpha-beta-depleted transplantation in children. TCRbeta library construction was performed incorporating unique molecular identifiers. TCRdb reprocessed the PCR reads via MiXCR and lists one record per CDR3 protein. The sample holds 400,000 to 500,000 distinct CDR3 sequences, 9.5% to 13% seen once.

The V and J genes are TRBV29-1 and TRBJ1-5, with unresolved D. Sample: PBMCs from the stem cell graft donor, taken from the stem cell graft. This receptor was obtained from a human donor who donated a stem cell graft to a child with acute myeloid leukemia. The CDR3 DNA follows: TGCAGCGTTCAACTCGGGGAATGGCAGCCCCAGCATTTT. It is translated as CSVQLGEWQPQHF.